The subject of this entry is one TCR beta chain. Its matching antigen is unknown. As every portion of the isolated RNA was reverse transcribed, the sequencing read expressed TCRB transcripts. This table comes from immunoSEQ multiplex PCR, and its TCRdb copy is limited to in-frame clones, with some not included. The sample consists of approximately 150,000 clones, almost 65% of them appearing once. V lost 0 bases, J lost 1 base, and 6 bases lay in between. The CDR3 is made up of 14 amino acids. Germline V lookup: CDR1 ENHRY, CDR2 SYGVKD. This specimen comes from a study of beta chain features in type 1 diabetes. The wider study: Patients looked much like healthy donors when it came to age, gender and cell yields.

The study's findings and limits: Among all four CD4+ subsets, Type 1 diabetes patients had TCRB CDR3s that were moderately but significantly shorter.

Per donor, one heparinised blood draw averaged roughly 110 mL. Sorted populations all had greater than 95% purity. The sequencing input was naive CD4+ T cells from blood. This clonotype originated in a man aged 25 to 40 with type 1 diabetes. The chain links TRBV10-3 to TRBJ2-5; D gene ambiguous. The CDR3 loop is CAISESRSQETQYF. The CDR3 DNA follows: TGTGCCATCAGTGAGTCGAGATCCCAAGAGACCCAGTACTTC.